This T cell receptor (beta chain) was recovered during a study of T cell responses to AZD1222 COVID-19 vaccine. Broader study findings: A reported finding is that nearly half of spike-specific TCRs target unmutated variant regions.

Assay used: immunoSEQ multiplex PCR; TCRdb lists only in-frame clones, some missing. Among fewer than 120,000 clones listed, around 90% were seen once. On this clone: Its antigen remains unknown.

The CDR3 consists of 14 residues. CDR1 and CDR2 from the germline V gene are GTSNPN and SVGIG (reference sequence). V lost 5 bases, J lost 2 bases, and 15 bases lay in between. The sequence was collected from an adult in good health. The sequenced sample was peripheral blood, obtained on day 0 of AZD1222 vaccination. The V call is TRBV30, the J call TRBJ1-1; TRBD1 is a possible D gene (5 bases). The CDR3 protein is CAWQLNGANTEAFF. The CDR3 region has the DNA TGTGCCTGGCAATTAAACGGGGCAAACACTGAAGCTTTCTTT.